This TCR beta chain is from a study of neurological immune-mediated disorders (dated by TCRdb to between 2018 and 2020). Notes on the research overall: Of the approximately 34 multiple sclerosis patients, around 31 had relapsing-remitting MS and 3 had secondary progressive MS. Using UMI-based sequencing, the study compared peripheral blood TCR-beta repertoires from patients with HTLV-I-associated myelopathy (HAM/TSP), patients with multiple sclerosis, and healthy controls. The approximately 98 TCR-beta libraries included longitudinal samples, technical triplicates and paired sorted CD4+ and CD8+ T-cell subsets alongside PBMC samples. The cohort was made up of about 65 subjects, consisting of about 14 HAM/TSP patients, about 35 multiple sclerosis patients and some 20 healthy controls. General study outcomes and caveats: Phylogenetic analysis grouped repertoires from 18 of 34 MS patients into a cluster of related CDR3 sequences, suggesting a possible repertoire-level signature. Across subjects, expanded clones never shared an identical CDR3 amino acid sequence, which suggests that the TCR-beta repertoires in every group were private. The MS cluster showed no association with clinical or MRI features, and the authors stated that larger cohorts are needed. TCR clonal expansion was highest in HAM/TSP patients and lowest in MS patients, with MS patients falling below even healthy controls.

To synthesize cDNA, template-switch 5'RACE was performed with a primer carrying a 10-nucleotide random unique molecular identifier so that each TCR transcript was tagged. Each sequencing run produced over 190 million TCR-beta sequences covering 15-18 subjects. The RNeasy kit was used to extract total RNA. The KAPA Real-time Library Amplification kit was used to amplify TCR-beta VDJ regions with primers for the TCR constant region and the 5'RACE anchor. A first PCR added sample indexes and Illumina adaptors, after which a second PCR increased the library yield. The roughly 650 bp TCR product was size-selected on a 2% E-gel SizeSelection system after Ampure bead purification. Before pooling, libraries had their quality checked on a Bioanalyzer, their concentration measured with Qubit, and their quantity determined with the Kapa Library Quantification kit. An Illumina HiSeq 2500 sequenced the libraries paired-end 2 x 150 bp. To increase sequence diversity, about 24-32% phiX was spiked into each library pool. The study's own analysis went as follows. Quality-filtered reads were processed with the UMI-based MiGEC pipeline, and over 75% of raw TCR sequences were removed by the MiGEC pipeline during error correction. VDJ genes were aligned to IMGT germline references, and clonotypes were defined by unique CDR3 amino acid sequence plus V-J genes. VDJtools evaluated clonal expansion, Shannon diversity and CDR3 relatedness (CalcPairwiseDistances, ClusterSamples); CLCbio workbench built phylogenetic trees. Using coefficient-of-variation modelling across technical triplicates, the study counted a clone as expanded if it had at least 8 unique UMIs. Using fastp trimming at Q25 and MiXCR clonotype assembly, TCRdb reanalyzed the public sequencing data and kept in-frame beta chains. Rows matching on CDR3 protein sequence are summarized as one entry with the most common DNA and genes. What appears here as the V and J calls and clone size reflects TCRdb's work, not the paper's. The sample table lists about 48,000 distinct CDR3 sequences, approximately 6.2% of them with a count of one. Approximately 1.5% of the sample goes to the ten largest clones.

For sorted-subset TCR libraries, approximately 910,000 sorted CD4+ or CD8+ T cells were used. Multiple sclerosis patients were enrolled in a US clinical protocol evaluating disease progression by magnetic resonance imaging. Peripheral blood underwent Ficoll-Hypaque density gradient centrifugation to isolate PBMCs, which were then cryopreserved in liquid nitrogen. Paired sorted CD4+ and CD8+ subsets came from healthy controls, HAM/TSP patients and MS patients. At least ten counts were recorded for this clonotype. It has no known antigen specificity. Nothing much larger sits one base from this clone, and base qualities are not available. Taken from cysteine to phenylalanine, the CDR3 has 13 residues. Solely the CDR3 DNA is kept, with 39 bases framed from the first base. Via the germline V gene, CDR1 is KGHSH and CDR2 LQKENI. Trimming removed 6 bases from V and 4 bases from J, leaving 13 bases between the germline ends.

The TCR sequence derives from a young woman with multiple sclerosis. Source material: CD4+ T cells from blood. Rearrangement joined TRBV18 to TRBJ2-7; the best D guess is TRBD1, with 6 bases matching. CDR3 protein: CASSIRQDYEQYF. Here is the DNA: TGTGCCAGCTCTATTCGACAGGATTACGAGCAGTACTTC.